This TCR beta chain originates from a study of a mutant IDH1 vaccine in newly diagnosed glioma. Across the study: There were 62.5% males and around 40% females among treated patients, whose mean age was about 40 years.

Study-wide points: Patients showed vaccine-induced immune responses at a rate of roughly 93%.

Repertoires were generated with immunoSEQ multiplex PCR, while TCRdb's copy carries only in-frame clones and drops some. The top ten clones hold 2.4% of a sample with about 46,000 clones, about nine tenths of them seen once. With respect to this clone: Its cognate antigen is unknown.

The time point is: baseline, week 1 (first vaccination visit). Treatment defined: pre-vaccination baseline after standard-of-care therapy. The astrocytomas were IDH1-mutant, ATRX-negative, and WHO grade 3 or 4. The sequences come from PBMCs, collected from a glioma patient treated with radiotherapy, temozolomide or both. The receptor comes from a man aged 40-50 years with glioma.

Written as DNA, the CDR3 is TGTGCCAGCAGTGGACGACAGGGGGCCACTGAAGCTTTCTTT. Encoded protein: CASSGRQGATEAFF. The V call is TRBV27, the J call TRBJ1-1, with 10 bases identical to TRBD1. CDR3 length equals 14 residues. The germline gives CDR1 MNHEY, CDR2 SMNVEV (reference sequence). The ends lost 5 bases at V and 4 bases at J; junction bases unmatched: 4.